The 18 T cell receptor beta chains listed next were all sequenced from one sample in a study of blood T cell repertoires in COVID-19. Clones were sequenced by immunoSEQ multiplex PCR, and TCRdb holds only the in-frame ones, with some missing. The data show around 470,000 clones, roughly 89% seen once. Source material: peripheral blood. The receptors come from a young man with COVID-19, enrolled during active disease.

The CDR3: CASSPDGGNTPLHF. CDR3 nucleotide sequence: TGTGCCAGCAGCCCCGATGGGGGCAATACACCCCTCCACTTT. The V gene is TRBV3-1 (or the pseudogene TRBV3-2), the J gene TRBJ1-6, with TRBD1 as a possible D gene (6 bases). CDR1 is LGHDT, CDR2 YNNKEL, per germline (reference sequence). This CDR3 contains 14 residues. With 4 bases removed from V and 11 bases from J, the gap between germline ends came to 15 bases.

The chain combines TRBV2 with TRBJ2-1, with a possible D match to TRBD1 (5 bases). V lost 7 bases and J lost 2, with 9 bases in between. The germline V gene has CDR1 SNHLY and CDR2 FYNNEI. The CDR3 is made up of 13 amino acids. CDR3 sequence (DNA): TGTGCCAGCATCTTGGACACCTACAATGAGCAGTTCTTC. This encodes CASILDTYNEQFF.

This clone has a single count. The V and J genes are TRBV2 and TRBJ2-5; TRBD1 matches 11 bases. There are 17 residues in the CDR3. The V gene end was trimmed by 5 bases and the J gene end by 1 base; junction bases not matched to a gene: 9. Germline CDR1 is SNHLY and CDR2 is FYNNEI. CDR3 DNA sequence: TGTGCCAGCAGTCACAGGACAGGGGGCGGTCGCCAAGAGACCCAGTACTTC. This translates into CASSHRTGGGRQETQYF.

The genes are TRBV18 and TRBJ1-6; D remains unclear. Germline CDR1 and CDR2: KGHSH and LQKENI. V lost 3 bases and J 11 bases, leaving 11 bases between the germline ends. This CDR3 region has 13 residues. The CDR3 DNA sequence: TGTGCCAGCTCACCCGACGTGGAGACACCCCTCCACTTT. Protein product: CASSPDVETPLHF.

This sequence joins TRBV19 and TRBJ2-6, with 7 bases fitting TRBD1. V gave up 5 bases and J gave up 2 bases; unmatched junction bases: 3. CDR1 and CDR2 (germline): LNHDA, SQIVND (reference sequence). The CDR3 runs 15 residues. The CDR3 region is CASSLQGTGANVLTF. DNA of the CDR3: TGTGCCAGTAGTTTACAGGGGACTGGGGCCAACGTCCTGACTTTC.

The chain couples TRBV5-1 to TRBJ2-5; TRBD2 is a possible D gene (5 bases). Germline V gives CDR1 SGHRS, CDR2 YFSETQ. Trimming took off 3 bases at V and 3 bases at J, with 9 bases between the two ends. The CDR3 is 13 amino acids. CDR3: CASSWSSEETQYF. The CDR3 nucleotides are TGCGCCAGCAGCTGGAGTAGCGAAGAGACCCAGTACTTC.

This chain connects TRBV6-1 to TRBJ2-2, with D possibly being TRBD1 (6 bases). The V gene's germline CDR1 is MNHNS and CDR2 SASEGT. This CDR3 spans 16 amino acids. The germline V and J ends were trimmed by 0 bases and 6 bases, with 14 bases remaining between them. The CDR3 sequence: CASSEARVEGAGELFF. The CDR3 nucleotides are TGTGCCAGCAGTGAAGCGCGGGTAGAGGGGGCCGGGGAGCTGTTTTTT.

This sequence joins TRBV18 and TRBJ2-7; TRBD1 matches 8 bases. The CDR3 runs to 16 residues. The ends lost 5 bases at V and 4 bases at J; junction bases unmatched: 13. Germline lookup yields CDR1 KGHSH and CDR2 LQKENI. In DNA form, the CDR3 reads TGTGCCAGCTCATATAACAGACAGGGGAGCGGGTACGAGCAGTACTTC. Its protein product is CASSYNRQGSGYEQYF.

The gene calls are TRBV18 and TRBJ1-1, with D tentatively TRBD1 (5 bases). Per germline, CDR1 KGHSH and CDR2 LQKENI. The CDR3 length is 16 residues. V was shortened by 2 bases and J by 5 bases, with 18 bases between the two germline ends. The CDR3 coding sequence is TGTGCCAGCTCACCATGGGACTTAACTTCAGAAACTGAAGCTTTCTTT. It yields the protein CASSPWDLTSETEAFF.

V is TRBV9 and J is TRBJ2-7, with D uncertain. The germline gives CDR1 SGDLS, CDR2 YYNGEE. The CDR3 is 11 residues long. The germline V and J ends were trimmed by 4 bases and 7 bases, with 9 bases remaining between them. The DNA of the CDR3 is TGTGCCAGCAGCCCCCCGGAGGAGCAGTACTTC. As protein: CASSPPEEQYF.

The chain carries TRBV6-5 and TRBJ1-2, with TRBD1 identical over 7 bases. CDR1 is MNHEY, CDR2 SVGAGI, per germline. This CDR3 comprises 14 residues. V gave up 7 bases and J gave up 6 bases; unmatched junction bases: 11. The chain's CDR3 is CASNPPTGRHGYTF. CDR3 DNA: TGTGCCAGCAACCCACCGACAGGGAGGCATGGCTACACCTTC.

The DNA for the CDR3 is TGTGCCAGCAGCTTGGGGACGCAGGGGGTTGAAAAACTGTTTTTT. The encoded protein is CASSLGTQGVEKLFF. This chain joins TRBV5-4 and TRBJ1-4, with 7 bases lining up with TRBD1. Germline V gene data show CDR1 as SGHNT and CDR2 as YYREEE (reference sequence). Trimming at V came to 0 bases and at J to 7 bases, leaving 6 bases not matched to a gene. The CDR3 spans 15 residues.

The CDR3 loop is CASSSGNNQPQHF. The CDR3 bases are TGTGCCAGCTCCTCAGGGAACAATCAGCCCCAGCATTTT. This chain uses TRBV25-1 with TRBJ1-5; D might be TRBD1 (5 bases). Trimming left V 8 bases short and J 3 bases short, with 11 bases between. The CDR3 has 13 amino acids. The germline V gene has CDR1 MGHDK and CDR2 SYGVNS.

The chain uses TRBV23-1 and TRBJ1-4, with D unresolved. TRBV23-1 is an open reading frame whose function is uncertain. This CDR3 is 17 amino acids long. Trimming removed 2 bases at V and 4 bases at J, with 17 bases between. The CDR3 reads CASSQRGPRDYNEKLFF. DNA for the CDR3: TGCGCCAGCAGTCAACGGGGTCCTCGGGATTATAATGAAAAACTGTTTTTT.

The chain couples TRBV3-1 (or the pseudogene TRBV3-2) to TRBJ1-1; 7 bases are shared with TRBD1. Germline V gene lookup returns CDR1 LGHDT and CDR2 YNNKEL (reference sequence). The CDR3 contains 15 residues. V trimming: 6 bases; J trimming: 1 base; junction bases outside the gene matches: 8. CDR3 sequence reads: CASSRQGEGNTEAFF. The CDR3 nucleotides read TGTGCCAGCAGTCGACAGGGAGAGGGGAACACTGAAGCTTTCTTT.

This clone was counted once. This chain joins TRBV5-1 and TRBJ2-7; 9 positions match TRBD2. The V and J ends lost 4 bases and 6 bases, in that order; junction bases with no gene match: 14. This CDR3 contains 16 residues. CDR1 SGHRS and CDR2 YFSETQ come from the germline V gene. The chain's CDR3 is CASSISPGTSTTEQYF. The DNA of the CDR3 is TGCGCCAGCAGCATTAGTCCCGGGACTAGCACCACCGAGCAGTACTTC. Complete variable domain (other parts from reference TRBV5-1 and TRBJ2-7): KAGVTQTPRYLIKTRGQQVTLSCSPISGHRSVSWYQQTPGQGLQFLFEYFSETQRNKGNFPGRFSGRQFSNSRSEMNVSTLELGDSALYLCASSISPGTSTTEQYFGPGTRLTVT.

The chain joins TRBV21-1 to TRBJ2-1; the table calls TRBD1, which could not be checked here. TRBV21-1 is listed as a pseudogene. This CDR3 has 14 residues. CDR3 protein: CASSRKDRLDEQFF. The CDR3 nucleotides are TGTGCCAGCAGTAGAAAAGACAGGTTGGATGAGCAGTTCTTC.

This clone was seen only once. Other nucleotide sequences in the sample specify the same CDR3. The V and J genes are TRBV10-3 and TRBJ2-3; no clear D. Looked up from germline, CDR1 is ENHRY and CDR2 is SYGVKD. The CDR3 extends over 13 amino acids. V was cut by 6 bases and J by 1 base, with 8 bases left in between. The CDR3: CAISAAGTDTQYF. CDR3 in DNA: TGTGCCATCAGCGCCGCAGGCACAGATACGCAGTATTTT.